The 11 T cell receptor beta chains given below trace back to one sample, sequenced in a study of T cell responses to AZD1222 COVID-19 vaccine (dated by TCRdb to the early 2020s). Library preparation used the immunoSEQ multiplex PCR assay. TCRdb limited this immuneACCESS table to in-frame rearrangements with V and J called. A share of clones is missing; checked studies link under half to unresolved V genes, and the rest is unexplained. The sample contains around 210,000 clones, about 94% of them found a single time. Together, the top ten hold approximately 1.5% of the sample. Interpreted using the paper, the time point label stands for: about 28 days (+/-7) after the second vaccine dose. The sample's treatment or condition label, decoded: meningococcal conjugate vaccine given as trial control. The starting material was peripheral blood, obtained 28 days after the second dose of the MenACWY control vaccine. The receptor set was obtained from an adult who received the MenACWY meningococcal vaccine as a control.

The rearrangement uses TRBV7-9 and TRBJ2-1; TRBD2 aligns across 7 bases. The CDR3 contains 17 residues. The ends lost 5 bases at V and 2 bases at J; junction bases unmatched: 12. Per germline, CDR1 SEHNR and CDR2 FQNEAQ (reference sequence). The CDR3 spells CASSQPRERETYNEQFF. In DNA form, the CDR3 reads TGTGCCAGCAGCCAACCCCGTGAGCGGGAAACCTACAATGAGCAGTTCTTC.

The rearrangement joins TRBV7-9 to TRBJ2-2; D is possibly TRBD1 (6 bases). Germline V gene lookup returns CDR1 SEHNR and CDR2 FQNEAQ (reference sequence). This CDR3 comprises 16 residues. The V and J ends lost 3 bases and 5 bases respectively, with 16 bases between them. DNA for the CDR3: TGTGCCAGCAGCTTCGGACCCACAGGGTTGACCGGGGAGCTGTTTTTT. Amino acid sequence: CASSFGPTGLTGELFF.

The chain links TRBV10-3 to TRBJ2-7; perhaps TRBD2 as D (6 bases). The CDR3 extends over 15 amino acids. Between the trimmed V and J ends, which lost 2 bases and 2 bases, there was a span of 13 bases. Germline-derived CDR1 and CDR2 are ENHRY and SYGVKD. The CDR3 nucleotides are TGTGCCATCAGTGAGGGCGGGACTCTAACCTACGAGCAGTACTTC. Translation gives CAISEGGTLTYEQYF.

The chain links TRBV7-8 to TRBJ2-3, with D maybe TRBD1 (7 bases). V lost 4 bases, J lost 0 bases, and 8 bases lay in between. The CDR3 totals 14 residues. The germline gives CDR1 SGHVS, CDR2 FQNEAQ. This chain's CDR3 is CASSSGGSTDTQYF. The CDR3 region has the DNA TGTGCCAGCAGCTCAGGGGGGAGCACAGATACGCAGTATTTT.

The chain is built from TRBV27 and TRBJ2-7; 7 bases map to TRBD1. Trimming at V came to 5 bases and at J to 2 bases, leaving 9 bases not matched to a gene. CDR1 MNHEY and CDR2 SMNVEV come from the germline V gene (reference sequence). The CDR3 totals 15 residues. The CDR3 bases are TGTGCCAGCAGTCCAGACAGGGCTCCCACCTACGAGCAGTACTTC. This gives the protein CASSPDRAPTYEQYF.

V is TRBV6-6 and J is TRBJ1-6; D unclear. CDR1 and CDR2 (germline): MNHNY, SVGAGI (reference sequence). The CDR3 is 15 amino acids. V was trimmed by 1 base and J by 8 bases, leaving 12 bases between them. CDR3 coding DNA: TGTGCCAGCAGTTACTGGCAACGGGGTGATTCACCCCTCCACTTT. Protein sequence: CASSYWQRGDSPLHF.

This chain connects TRBV2 to TRBJ2-1, with TRBD1 matching over 9 bases. Trimming cost V 8 bases and J 9 bases; bases outside gene matches: 8. CDR1 is SNHLY, CDR2 FYNNEI, per germline. This CDR3 is 13 amino acids long. In DNA, the CDR3 is TGTGCCAGCCTGGGACAGGGCGCAAGTGAGCAGTTCTTC. Amino acids: CASLGQGASEQFF. The full variable domain, its missing parts supplied by reference TRBV2 and TRBJ2-1, is EPEVTQTPSHQVTQMGQEVILRCVPISNHLYFYWYRQILGQKVEFLVSFYNNEISEKSEIFDDQFSVERPDGSNFTLKIRSTKLEDSAMYFCASLGQGASEQFFGPGTRLTVL.

The rearrangement links TRBV7-9 to TRBJ2-2; D gene ambiguous. In germline, CDR1 is SEHNR, CDR2 FQNEAQ (reference sequence). The CDR3 length is 13 residues. V was pared by 5 bases and J by 3 bases, with 7 bases between. The CDR3 sequence: CASSQYDTGELFF. The CDR3 DNA sequence: TGTGCCAGCAGCCAATACGACACCGGGGAGCTGTTTTTT. Filled out from reference TRBV7-9 and TRBJ2-2, the complete variable domain reads DTGVSQNPRHKITKRGQNVTFRCDPISEHNRLYWYRQTLGQGPEFLTYFQNEAQLEKSRLLSDRFSAERPKGSFSTLEIQRTEQGDSAMYLCASSQYDTGELFFGEGSRLTVL.

The J gene is TRBJ2-7, the V gene TRBV28; 10 bases match TRBD1. Germline values: CDR1 MDHEN, CDR2 SYDVKM. V was clipped by 2 bases and J by 6 bases; unmatched bases: 4. The CDR3 has 14 amino acids. CDR3 bases: TGTGCCAGCAGTTTAGGGGACAGGGGAGGCGAGCAGTACTTC. This codes for CASSLGDRGGEQYF.

The J gene is TRBJ1-2, the V gene TRBV28, with 7 bases aligning to TRBD1. The CDR3 spans 13 residues. J lost 6 bases, V lost 6 bases, and 7 bases had no gene match. Germline V CDR1 and CDR2: MDHEN, SYDVKM. In DNA form, the CDR3 reads TGTGCCAGCAGGAGACAGGGTGCTGATGGCTACACCTTC. It yields the protein CASRRQGADGYTF.

The chain links TRBV3-1 (or the pseudogene TRBV3-2) to TRBJ1-2; 10 nucleotides agree with TRBD1. Germline V lookup: CDR1 LGHDT, CDR2 YNNKEL (reference sequence). The CDR3 is made up of 15 amino acids. Trimming removed 3 bases from V and 2 bases from J; junction bases left unmatched: 3. Here the CDR3 reads CASSQTGGKNYGYTF. In DNA form, the CDR3 reads TGTGCCAGCAGCCAGACAGGGGGCAAGAACTATGGCTACACCTTC.